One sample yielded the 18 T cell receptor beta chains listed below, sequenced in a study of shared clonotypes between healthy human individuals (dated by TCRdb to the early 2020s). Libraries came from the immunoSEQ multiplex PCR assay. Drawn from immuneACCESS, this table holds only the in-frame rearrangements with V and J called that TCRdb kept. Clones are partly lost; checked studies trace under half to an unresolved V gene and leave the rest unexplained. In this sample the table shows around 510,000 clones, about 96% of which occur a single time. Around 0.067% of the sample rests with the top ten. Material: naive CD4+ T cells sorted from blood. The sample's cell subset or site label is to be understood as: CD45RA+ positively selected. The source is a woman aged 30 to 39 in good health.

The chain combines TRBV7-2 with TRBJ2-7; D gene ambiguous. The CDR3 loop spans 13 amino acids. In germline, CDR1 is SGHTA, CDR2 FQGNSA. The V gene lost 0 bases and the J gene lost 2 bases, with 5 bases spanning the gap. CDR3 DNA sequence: TGTGCCAGCAGCTTAGCGGCCGCCTACGAGCAGTACTTC. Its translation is CASSLAAAYEQYF.

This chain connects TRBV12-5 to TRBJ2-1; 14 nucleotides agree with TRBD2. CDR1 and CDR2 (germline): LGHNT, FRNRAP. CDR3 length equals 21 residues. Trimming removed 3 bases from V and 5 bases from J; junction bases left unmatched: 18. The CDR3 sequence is CASGLRLGTSGSESRDNEQFF. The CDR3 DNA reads TGTGCTAGTGGTTTACGTCTTGGGACTAGCGGGAGTGAATCTAGGGACAATGAGCAGTTCTTC.

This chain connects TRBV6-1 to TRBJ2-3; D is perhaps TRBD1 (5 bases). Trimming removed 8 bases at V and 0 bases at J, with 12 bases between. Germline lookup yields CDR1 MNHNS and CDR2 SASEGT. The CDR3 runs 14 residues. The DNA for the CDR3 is TGTGCCAGCCAGACGACAGCTAGCACAGATACGCAGTATTTT. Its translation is CASQTTASTDTQYF.

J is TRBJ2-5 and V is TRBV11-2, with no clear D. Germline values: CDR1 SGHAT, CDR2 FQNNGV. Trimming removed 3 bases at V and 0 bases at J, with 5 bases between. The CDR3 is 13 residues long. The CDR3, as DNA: TGTGCCAGCAGCTTTGGGGACCAAGAGACCCAGTACTTC. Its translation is CASSFGDQETQYF.

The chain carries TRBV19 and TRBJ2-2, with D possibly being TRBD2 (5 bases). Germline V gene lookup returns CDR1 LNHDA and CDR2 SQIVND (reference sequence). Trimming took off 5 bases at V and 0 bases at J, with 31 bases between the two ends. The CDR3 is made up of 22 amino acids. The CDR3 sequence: CASSLIARWRTTTNTNTGELFF. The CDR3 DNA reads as TGTGCCAGTAGTCTTATCGCGAGATGGCGAACAACGACTAACACGAACACCGGGGAGCTGTTTTTT.

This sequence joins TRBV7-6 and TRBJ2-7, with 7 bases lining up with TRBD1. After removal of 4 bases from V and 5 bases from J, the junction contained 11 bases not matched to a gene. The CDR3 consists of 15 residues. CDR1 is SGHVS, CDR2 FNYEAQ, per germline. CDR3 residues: CASSSSPRGSHEQYF. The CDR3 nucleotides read TGTGCCAGCAGCTCATCCCCCAGGGGGTCCCACGAGCAGTACTTC.

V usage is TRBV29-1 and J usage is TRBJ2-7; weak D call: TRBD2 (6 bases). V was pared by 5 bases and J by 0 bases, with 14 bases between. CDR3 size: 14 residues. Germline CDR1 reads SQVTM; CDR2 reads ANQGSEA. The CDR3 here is CSVSGDLNSYEQYF. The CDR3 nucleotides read TGCAGCGTTTCGGGGGACTTAAACTCCTACGAGCAGTACTTC.

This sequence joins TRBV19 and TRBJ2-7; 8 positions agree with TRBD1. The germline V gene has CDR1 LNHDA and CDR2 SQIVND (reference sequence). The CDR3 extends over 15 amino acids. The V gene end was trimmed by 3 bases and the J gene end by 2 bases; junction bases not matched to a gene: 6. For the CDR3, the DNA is TGTGCCAGTAGTATCCGACAGGGGCTCCCCTACGAGCAGTACTTC. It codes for CASSIRQGLPYEQYF.

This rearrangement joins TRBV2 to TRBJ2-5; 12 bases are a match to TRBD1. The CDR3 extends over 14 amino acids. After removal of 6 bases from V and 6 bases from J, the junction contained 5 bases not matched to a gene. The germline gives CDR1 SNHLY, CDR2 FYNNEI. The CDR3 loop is CASSGDRGQKTQYF. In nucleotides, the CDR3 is TGTGCCAGCAGCGGGGACAGGGGGCAGAAGACCCAGTACTTC.

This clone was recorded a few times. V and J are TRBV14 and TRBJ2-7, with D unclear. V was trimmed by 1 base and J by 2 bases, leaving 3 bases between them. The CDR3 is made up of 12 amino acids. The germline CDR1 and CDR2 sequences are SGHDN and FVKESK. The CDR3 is CASSQGAYEQYF. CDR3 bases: TGTGCCAGCAGCCAAGGGGCCTACGAGCAGTACTTC.

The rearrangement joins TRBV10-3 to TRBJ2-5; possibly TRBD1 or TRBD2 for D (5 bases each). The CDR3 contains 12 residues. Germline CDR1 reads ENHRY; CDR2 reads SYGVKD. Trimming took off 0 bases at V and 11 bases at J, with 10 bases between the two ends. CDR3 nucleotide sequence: TGTGCCATCAGTGAGTCGAGAGGGGAGCAGTACTTC. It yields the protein CAISESRGEQYF.

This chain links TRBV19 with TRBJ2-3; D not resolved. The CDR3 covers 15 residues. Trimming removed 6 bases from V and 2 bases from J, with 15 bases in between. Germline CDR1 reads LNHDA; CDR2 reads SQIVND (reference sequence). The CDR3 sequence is CASRLTGGATDTQYF. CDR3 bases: TGTGCCAGTAGACTAACGGGCGGCGCCACAGATACGCAGTATTTT.

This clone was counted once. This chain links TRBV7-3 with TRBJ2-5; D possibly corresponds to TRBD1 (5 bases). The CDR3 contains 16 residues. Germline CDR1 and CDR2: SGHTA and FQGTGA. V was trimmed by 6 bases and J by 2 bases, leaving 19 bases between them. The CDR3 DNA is TGTGCCAGCAGTCGTGGTCCAGGGCCATCTCAAGAGACCCAGTACTTC. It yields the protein CASSRGPGPSQETQYF.

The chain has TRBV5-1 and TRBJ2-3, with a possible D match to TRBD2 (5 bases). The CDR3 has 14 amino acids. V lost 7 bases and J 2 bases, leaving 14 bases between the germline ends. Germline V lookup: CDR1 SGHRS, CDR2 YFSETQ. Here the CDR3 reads CASAPGLATDTQYF. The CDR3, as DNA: TGCGCCAGCGCCCCGGGGTTGGCCACAGATACGCAGTATTTT.

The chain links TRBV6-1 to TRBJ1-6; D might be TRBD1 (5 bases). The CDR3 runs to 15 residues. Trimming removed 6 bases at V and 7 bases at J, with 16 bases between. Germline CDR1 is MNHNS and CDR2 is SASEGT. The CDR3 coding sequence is TGTGCCAGCAGACCGACGGGACCTCTAAATTCACCCCTCCACTTT. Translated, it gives CASRPTGPLNSPLHF.

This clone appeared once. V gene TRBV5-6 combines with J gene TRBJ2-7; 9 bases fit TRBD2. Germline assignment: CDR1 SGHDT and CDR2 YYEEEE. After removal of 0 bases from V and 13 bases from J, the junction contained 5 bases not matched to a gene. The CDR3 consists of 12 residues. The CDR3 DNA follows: TGTGCCAGCAGCTTGGTTGCGGGAGGGCATTACTTC. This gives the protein CASSLVAGGHYF.

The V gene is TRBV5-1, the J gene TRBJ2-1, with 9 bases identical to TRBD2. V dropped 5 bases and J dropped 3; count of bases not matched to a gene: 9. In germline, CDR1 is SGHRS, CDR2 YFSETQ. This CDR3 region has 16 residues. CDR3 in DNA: TGCGCCAGCAGTCGTACTTTAGCGGGGGACTACAATGAGCAGTTCTTC. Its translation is CASSRTLAGDYNEQFF. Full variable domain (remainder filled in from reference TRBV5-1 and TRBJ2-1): KAGVTQTPRYLIKTRGQQVTLSCSPISGHRSVSWYQQTPGQGLQFLFEYFSETQRNKGNFPGRFSGRQFSNSRSEMNVSTLELGDSALYLCASSRTLAGDYNEQFFGPGTRLTVL.

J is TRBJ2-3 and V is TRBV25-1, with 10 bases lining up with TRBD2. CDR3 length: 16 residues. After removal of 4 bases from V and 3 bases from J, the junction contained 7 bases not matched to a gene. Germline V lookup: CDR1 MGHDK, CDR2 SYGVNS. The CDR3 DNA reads TGTGCCAGCAGTGTCGGGGCTAGCGGGAGAACAGATACGCAGTATTTT. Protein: CASSVGASGRTDTQYF.